The 23 T cell receptor beta chains below come from one sample, sequenced in a study of cytomegalovirus exposure and HLA in healthy donors. The PCR made use of 60 Vbeta and 13 Jbeta primers. Repertoires were generated with immunoSEQ multiplex PCR, while TCRdb's copy carries only in-frame clones and drops some. The sample records about 120,000 clones, 55% to 75% being singletons. The sequenced sample consisted of PBMCs. The source of these receptors is a woman between 35 and 50 years old in good health and CMV-seropositive.

This clone occurred once. The chain joins TRBV5-1 to TRBJ2-2; 8 bases agree with TRBD2. Unmatched junction bases numbered 3, after V lost 1 base and J lost 4 bases. CDR1 SGHRS and CDR2 YFSETQ come from the germline V gene. This CDR3 spans 15 amino acids. CDR3 region: CASSLKREFTGELFF. The CDR3 bases are TGCGCCAGCAGCTTGAAGCGGGAGTTCACCGGGGAGCTGTTTTTT.

The chain employs TRBV7-9 and TRBJ2-7; 9 bases are a match to TRBD2. This CDR3 region has 15 residues. The V and J ends lost 5 bases and 3 bases, in that order; junction bases with no gene match: 8. Germline V CDR1 and CDR2: SEHNR, FQNEAQ (reference sequence). CDR3 amino acids: CASSPLLAGDYEQYF. CDR3 nucleotides: TGTGCCAGCAGCCCGCTACTAGCGGGTGACTACGAGCAGTACTTC.

The chain uses TRBV5-1 and TRBJ1-4; the D gene is possibly TRBD1 (5 bases). This CDR3 comprises 15 residues. The germline V gene encodes CDR1 SGHRS and CDR2 YFSETQ. V was trimmed by 0 bases and J by 5 bases, leaving 11 bases between them. The CDR3 loop reads CASSLAADSNEKLFF. In DNA form, the CDR3 reads TGCGCCAGCAGCTTGGCCGCAGACAGCAATGAAAAACTGTTTTTT. The full variable domain, its missing parts supplied by reference TRBV5-1 and TRBJ1-4, is KAGVTQTPRYLIKTRGQQVTLSCSPISGHRSVSWYQQTPGQGLQFLFEYFSETQRNKGNFPGRFSGRQFSNSRSEMNVSTLELGDSALYLCASSLAADSNEKLFFGSGTQLSVL.

The rearrangement joins TRBV21-1 to TRBJ2-1; the table's D call TRBD2 went unverified against the DNA. TRBV21-1 is flagged as a pseudogene. There are 13 residues in the CDR3. Here the CDR3 DNA reads TGTGCCAGCAGCAAATGGGGGGGGAATGAGCAGTTCTTC. Translation: CASSKWGGNEQFF.

The chain joins TRBV25-1 to TRBJ2-7; 8 bases fit TRBD1. Germline CDR1 is MGHDK and CDR2 is SYGVNS. This CDR3 is built from 16 residues. The J segment lost 5 bases and the V segment lost 5 bases, leaving 14 bases of the junction unmatched. Here the CDR3 reads CASSWESRTGIDEQYF. CDR3 in DNA: TGTGCCAGCAGTTGGGAGTCTAGGACAGGGATTGACGAGCAGTACTTC.

CDR3 sequence reads: CASSSLAGSYEQYF. CDR3 in DNA: TGTGCCAGCAGCTCGCTAGCGGGATCCTACGAGCAGTACTTC. V gene TRBV7-9 combines with J gene TRBJ2-5; TRBD2 agrees at 9 bases. The DNA matches TRBJ2-7 better at its end, which makes the J call doubtful. Per germline, CDR1 SEHNR and CDR2 FQNEAQ (reference sequence). The CDR3 runs 14 residues.

This clone appeared a few times. The rearrangement links TRBV7-9 to TRBJ2-2; TRBD2 agrees at 11 bases. Germline-derived CDR1 and CDR2 are SEHNR and FQNEAQ (reference sequence). V gave up 2 bases and J gave up 7 bases; unmatched junction bases: 3. The CDR3 spans 15 residues. CDR3 sequence reads: CASSLRLAGIGELFF. The DNA for the CDR3 is TGTGCCAGCAGCTTAAGACTAGCGGGAATCGGGGAGCTGTTTTTT.

This clone was recorded a few times. The genes are TRBV5-1 and TRBJ2-2; tentatively, D is TRBD1 (6 bases). There are 16 residues in the CDR3. Trimming took 2 bases from V and 4 from J, leaving 15 bases between them. Germline CDR1 SGHRS, CDR2 YFSETQ. CDR3 coding DNA: TGCGCCAGCAGCTTATCATCAGGGGCGAGCACCGGGGAGCTGTTTTTT. Encoded protein: CASSLSSGASTGELFF.

This clone was picked up a small number of times. The V and J genes are TRBV28 and TRBJ1-4; tentatively, D is TRBD1 (5 bases). The V gene lost 3 bases and the J gene lost 3 bases, with 23 bases spanning the gap. The CDR3 runs 19 residues. The V gene's germline CDR1 is MDHEN and CDR2 SYDVKM. CDR3 amino acids: CASSFVRPFGAAANEKLFF. CDR3 nucleotide sequence: TGTGCCAGCAGTTTTGTGCGCCCTTTTGGGGCGGCAGCTAATGAAAAACTGTTTTTT. Complete variable domain (other parts from reference TRBV28 and TRBJ1-4): DVKVTQSSRYLVKRTGEKVFLECVQDMDHENMFWYRQDPGLGLRLIYFSYDVKMKEKGDIPEGYSVSREKKERFSLILESASTNQTSMYLCASSFVRPFGAAANEKLFFGSGTQLSVL.

This chain uses TRBV19 with TRBJ2-1, with 15 bases that match TRBD2. From germline, CDR1 is LNHDA and CDR2 SQIVND (reference sequence). Unmatched junction bases numbered 10, after V lost 4 bases and J lost 9 bases. The CDR3 loop spans 17 amino acids. As DNA, the CDR3 is TGTGCCAGTAGTACTGGGGGACTAGCGGGAGGAGGGGGTGAGCAGTTCTTC. This translates into CASSTGGLAGGGGEQFF.

The rearrangement joins TRBV11-2 to TRBJ1-1; unclear D gene. Trimming removed 1 base from V and 5 bases from J, with 14 bases in between. This CDR3 region has 15 residues. Germline assignment: CDR1 SGHAT and CDR2 FQNNGV. In DNA form, the CDR3 reads TGTGCCAGCAGCTTAGTTCAAGTTGATCAGACTGAAGCTTTCTTT. It encodes CASSLVQVDQTEAFF.

The chain joins TRBV6-1 to TRBJ2-5; D is undetermined. The V end lost 3 bases, the J end lost 4 bases, and 12 bases lay between the germline ends. This CDR3 has 14 residues. Germline assignment: CDR1 MNHNS and CDR2 SASEGT. The CDR3 coding sequence is TGTGCCAGCAGTGATGGATTAGCTGGAGAGACCCAGTACTTC. Protein product: CASSDGLAGETQYF.

V is TRBV7-2 and J is TRBJ1-2, with 12 positions matching TRBD1. J gave up 6 bases and V 3 bases, and 8 bases lay outside the gene matches. The CDR3 loop spans 16 amino acids. Germline loops: CDR1 SGHTA, CDR2 FQGNSA. The CDR3 protein is CASSFLTGTGGDGYTF. CDR3 DNA: TGTGCCAGCAGCTTCCTAACCGGGACAGGGGGCGATGGCTACACCTTC.

The rearrangement uses TRBV7-9 and TRBJ2-7, with D possibly matching TRBD2 (6 bases). The CDR3 is 17 amino acids. The germline V gene encodes CDR1 SEHNR and CDR2 FQNEAQ (reference sequence). Trimming took 1 base from V and 0 from J, leaving 16 bases between them. The CDR3 spells CASSLDPGRPASYEQYF. CDR3 bases: TGTGCCAGCAGCTTAGATCCTGGGAGGCCAGCCTCCTACGAGCAGTACTTC.

CDR3 coding DNA: TGTGCCAGCAGCTTATTGGGGACAGGGTTAGAGACCCAGTACTTC. Translating gives CASSLLGTGLETQYF. The chain joins TRBV7-2 to TRBJ2-5, with 9 bases identical to TRBD1. The CDR3 is 15 residues long. V was clipped by 2 bases and J by 4 bases; unmatched bases: 5. CDR1 and CDR2 (germline): SGHTA, FQGNSA.

The rearrangement links TRBV28 to TRBJ2-7; tentative D call: TRBD2 (5 bases). The CDR3 length is 17 residues. Per germline, CDR1 MDHEN and CDR2 SYDVKM. Between the trimmed V and J ends, which lost 3 bases and 5 bases, there was a span of 23 bases. CDR3 bases: TGTGCCAGCAGTTTCTCCCTTTTCCGTACCCTAGCTGACGAGCAGTACTTC. Translated, it gives CASSFSLFRTLADEQYF.

In this sample, this clone turned up a few times. V and J are TRBV4-3 and TRBJ1-2, with D possibly TRBD1 on 6 matching bases. CDR1 is LGHNA, CDR2 YSLEER, per germline. The CDR3 covers 15 residues. The V gene lost 1 base and the J gene lost 0 bases, with 9 bases spanning the gap. CDR3 residues: CASSQARDTNYGYTF. CDR3 in DNA: TGCGCCAGCAGCCAAGCCAGGGACACTAACTATGGCTACACCTTC.

This clone has only a few counts. The V call is TRBV5-4, the J call TRBJ1-1; possible D gene TRBD1, 5 bases. CDR1 is SGHNT, CDR2 YYREEE, per germline (reference sequence). V was trimmed by 0 bases and J by 4 bases, leaving 13 bases between them. This CDR3 has 15 residues. CDR3 protein: CASSLDRLKITEAFF. CDR3 DNA: TGTGCCAGCAGCTTGGACAGGCTGAAAATCACTGAAGCTTTCTTT.

This rearrangement joins TRBV7-6 to TRBJ2-1; 10 bases fit TRBD1. V dropped 5 bases and J dropped 5; count of bases not matched to a gene: 9. Germline CDR1 and CDR2: SGHVS and FNYEAQ. CDR3 length: 16 residues. CDR3: CASSTAAGQGNNEQFF. CDR3 in DNA: TGTGCCAGCAGCACCGCAGCGGGACAGGGGAACAATGAGCAGTTCTTC.

This chain links TRBV9 with TRBJ2-1, with TRBD1 matching 7 bases. V gave up 2 bases and J gave up 9 bases; unmatched junction bases: 5. The CDR3 totals 13 residues. Germline CDR1 and CDR2: SGDLS and YYNGEE. CDR3 loop: CASSVEGAIEQFF. The CDR3 nucleotides are TGTGCCAGCAGCGTCGAGGGGGCTATTGAGCAGTTCTTC.

The chain couples TRBV30 to TRBJ2-3; 14 bases are shared with TRBD2. V shed 7 bases and J 2 bases; nucleotides not matched to a gene: 11. There are 17 residues in the CDR3. Germline CDR1 and CDR2: GTSNPN and SVGIG (reference sequence). Here the CDR3 reads CAFRTSGRSWATDTQYF. The CDR3 DNA reads as TGTGCCTTCCGGACTAGCGGGAGGAGTTGGGCCACAGATACGCAGTATTTT.

V usage is TRBV28 and J usage is TRBJ1-1; D may be TRBD1 (6 bases). The germline V gene has CDR1 MDHEN and CDR2 SYDVKM. Trimming shortened V by 3 bases and J by 4 bases, and 15 bases separated the two germline ends. The length of the CDR3 is 15 residues. CDR3 DNA: TGTGCCAGCAGTTTCTTAGGGGCGACAGGCACTGAAGCTTTCTTT. Translation: CASSFLGATGTEAFF.

This chain connects TRBV2 to TRBJ1-4, with D unresolved. The CDR3 has 13 amino acids. Germline lookup yields CDR1 SNHLY and CDR2 FYNNEI. Trimming removed 3 bases from V and 8 bases from J, with 10 bases in between. In nucleotides, the CDR3 is TGTGCCAGCAGTGAGGAGGCGAGGGAAAAACTGTTTTTT. Residues: CASSEEAREKLFF.